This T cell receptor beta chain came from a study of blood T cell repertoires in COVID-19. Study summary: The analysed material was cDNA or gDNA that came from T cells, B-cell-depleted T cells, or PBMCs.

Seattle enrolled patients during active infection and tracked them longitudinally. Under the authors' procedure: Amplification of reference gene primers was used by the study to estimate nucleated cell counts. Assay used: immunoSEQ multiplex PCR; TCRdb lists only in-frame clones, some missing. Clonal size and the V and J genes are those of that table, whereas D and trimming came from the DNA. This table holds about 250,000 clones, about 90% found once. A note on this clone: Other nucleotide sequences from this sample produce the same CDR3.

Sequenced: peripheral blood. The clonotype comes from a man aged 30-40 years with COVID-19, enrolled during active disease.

Here the CDR3 DNA reads TGCGCCAGCAGCCAAGGGGGGGGAAACTATGGCTACACCTTC. It specifies CASSQGGGNYGYTF. This sequence joins TRBV4-1 and TRBJ1-2; a weak D match, TRBD1 (5 bases). The V and J ends lost 1 base and 2 bases respectively, with 8 bases between them. Germline assignment: CDR1 MGHRA and CDR2 YSYEKL. This CDR3 spans 14 amino acids.